The 12 T cell receptor beta chains given below trace back to one sample, sequenced in a study of T and B cells in COVID-19 patients. Multiplex PCR with BIOMED2 TRB-A/B primer pools amplified TRB rearrangements. TCRdb re-analysed the multiplex PCR reads in MiXCR, keeping a single row per CDR3 protein. The profile covers some 10,000 distinct CDR3 sequences, with roughly 33% appearing a single time and roughly a sixth taken by the ten largest. Each TRB amplification used roughly 220-550 ng of genomic DNA from blood. The source material was blood. All receptors derive from a human donor with active COVID-19.

This clonotype has more than one count but fewer than ten. V is TRBV6-5 and J is TRBJ1-2, with 7 positions matching TRBD1. Germline V gene sequence: CDR1 MNHEY, CDR2 SVGAGI. This CDR3 has 15 residues. The junction had 7 bases not matched to a gene; V was cut back by 2 bases and J by 4 bases. The CDR3 loop is CASSYTDRVGYGYTF. The CDR3 coding sequence is TGTGCCAGCAGTTACACCGACAGGGTCGGCTATGGCTACACCTTC.

Within the sample, this clonotype is medium-sized. V gene TRBV7-6 combines with J gene TRBJ1-4; D is uncertain. This CDR3 is built from 13 residues. Germline lookup yields CDR1 SGHVS and CDR2 FNYEAQ. The ends were cut back, 2 bases at V and 5 bases at J, with 6 bases in the middle. DNA of the CDR3: TGTGCCAGCAGCTTAAGAAGAAATGAAAAACTGTTTTTT. Translated, it gives CASSLRRNEKLFF.

This chain connects TRBV11-1 to TRBJ2-7; D is unclear. Between the trimmed V and J ends, which lost 5 bases and 0 bases, there was a span of 11 bases. The CDR3 contains 14 residues. Germline values: CDR1 SGHAT, CDR2 FQDESV (reference sequence). DNA of the CDR3: TGTGCCAGCAGCCCTGACACTCTCTCCTACGAGCAGTACTTC. It codes for CASSPDTLSYEQYF.

The gene calls are TRBV9 and TRBJ2-1, with 7 bases that match TRBD2. Germline-derived CDR1 and CDR2 are SGDLS and YYNGEE. V was pared by 2 bases and J by 3 bases, with 5 bases of the junction left unmatched. The CDR3 runs to 15 residues. The CDR3 region is CASSVGVAGYNEQFF. The CDR3 coding sequence is TGTGCCAGCAGCGTTGGGGTAGCGGGCTACAATGAGCAGTTCTTC.

The chain combines TRBV7-9 with TRBJ2-3; 9 bases line up with TRBD1. J was trimmed by 4 bases and V by 5 bases; bases with no gene match: 10. Germline values: CDR1 SEHNR, CDR2 FQNEAQ (reference sequence). The CDR3 extends over 16 amino acids. DNA of the CDR3: TGTGCCAGCAGCACCCCCGGGACAGGGATATCAGATACGCAGTATTTT. Amino acid sequence: CASSTPGTGISDTQYF. Complete variable domain (other parts from reference TRBV7-9 and TRBJ2-3): DTGVSQNPRHKITKRGQNVTFRCDPISEHNRLYWYRQTLGQGPEFLTYFQNEAQLEKSRLLSDRFSAERPKGSFSTLEIQRTEQGDSAMYLCASSTPGTGISDTQYFGPGTRLTVL.

This clonotype came up once. This rearrangement joins TRBV11-1 to TRBJ2-7; 11 nucleotides agree with TRBD2. After removal of 4 bases from V and 2 bases from J, the junction contained 4 bases not matched to a gene. Germline CDR1 is SGHAT and CDR2 is FQDESV (reference sequence). This CDR3 has 15 amino acids. CDR3 nucleotide sequence: TGTGCCAGCAGCTCCGGACTAGCGGGTACCTACGAGCAGTACTTC. It yields the protein CASSSGLAGTYEQYF.

The chain uses TRBV6-1 and TRBJ1-4; D uncertain. Between the trimmed V and J ends, which lost 5 bases and 13 bases, there was a span of 17 bases. Germline CDR1 MNHNS, CDR2 SASEGT. The CDR3 is made up of 13 amino acids. The CDR3 region has the DNA TGTGCCAGCAGTACCCCAGCGGAGGTCAGACTGTTTTTT. The encoded protein is CASSTPAEVRLFF.

The V gene is TRBV5-6, the J gene TRBJ2-2; TRBD2 matches at 10 bases. Germline CDR1 SGHDT, CDR2 YYEEEE. The CDR3 sequence is 15 residues long. Trimming at V came to 3 bases and at J to 3 bases, leaving 2 bases not matched to a gene. In nucleotides, the CDR3 is TGTGCCAGCAGCTCGGGACTAGCGTACACCGGGGAGCTGTTTTTT. This translates into CASSSGLAYTGELFF.

A single count supports this clonotype. This chain joins TRBV28 and TRBJ1-4, with TRBD1 as a possible D gene (6 bases). Trimming stripped 6 bases from V and 2 bases from J, with 13 bases between. Germline V lookup: CDR1 MDHEN, CDR2 SYDVKM. The CDR3 spans 15 residues. CDR3 nucleotides: TGTGCCAGCAGGGCCACAGGGATTACTAATGAAAAACTGTTTTTT. It specifies CASRATGITNEKLFF.

J is TRBJ1-2 and V is TRBV20-1; the D is unclear. Germline V gene sequence: CDR1 DFQATT, CDR2 SNEGSKA (reference sequence). With 1 base removed from V and 8 bases from J, the gap between germline ends came to 14 bases. This CDR3 contains 13 residues. CDR3 amino acids: CSARGEGTRGYTF. In DNA form, the CDR3 reads TGCAGTGCTAGAGGGGAGGGAACTAGGGGCTACACCTTC.

Relative to its sample, this clonotype is medium-sized (0.01 to 0.1%). This chain joins TRBV5-4 and TRBJ2-2; D is undetermined. Trimming removed 1 base from V and 0 bases from J, with 7 bases in between. This CDR3 comprises 15 residues. Germline V CDR1 and CDR2: SGHNT, YYREEE (reference sequence). CDR3 sequence (DNA): TGTGCCAGCAGCTTGAGGCAGGCGAACACCGGGGAGCTGTTTTTT. Protein product: CASSLRQANTGELFF. Filled out from reference TRBV5-4 and TRBJ2-2, the complete variable domain reads ETGVTQSPTHLIKTRGQQVTLRCSSQSGHNTVSWYQQALGQGPQFIFQYYREEENGRGNFPPRFSGLQFPNYSSELNVNALELDDSALYLCASSLRQANTGELFFGEGSRLTVL.

Comment on this clonotype: A read error may be the cause here, since a much bigger clone is one base away. The chain couples TRBV30 to TRBJ2-5; unclear D gene. Trimming took off 2 bases at V and 6 bases at J, with 7 bases between the two ends. The germline gives CDR1 GTSNPN, CDR2 SVGIG (reference sequence). There are 11 residues in the CDR3. CDR3 sequence reads: CAWSKQKTQYF. As DNA, the CDR3 is TGTGCCTGGAGTAAACAAAAGACCCAGTACTTC.